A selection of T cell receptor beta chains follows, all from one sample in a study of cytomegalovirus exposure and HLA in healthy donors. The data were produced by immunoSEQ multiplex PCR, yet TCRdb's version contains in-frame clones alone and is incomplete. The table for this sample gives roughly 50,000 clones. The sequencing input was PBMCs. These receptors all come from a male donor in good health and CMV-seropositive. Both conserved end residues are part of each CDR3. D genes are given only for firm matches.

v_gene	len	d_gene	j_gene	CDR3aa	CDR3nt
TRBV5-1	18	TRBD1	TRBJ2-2	CASSSLPLDRANTGELFF	TGCGCCAGCAGCTCCCTTCCCCTGGACAGGGCGAACACCGGGGAGCTGTTTTTT
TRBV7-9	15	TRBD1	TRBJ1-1	CASSLGQGSNTEAFF	TGTGCCAGCAGCTTAGGACAGGGATCGAACACTGAAGCTTTCTTT
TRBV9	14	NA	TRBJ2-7	CASSTQGVPYEQYF	TGTGCCAGCAGCACACAGGGTGTCCCCTACGAGCAGTACTTC
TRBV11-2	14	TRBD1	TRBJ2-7	CASSRDRALYEQYF	TGTGCCAGCAGCCGGGACAGGGCCCTCTACGAGCAGTACTTC
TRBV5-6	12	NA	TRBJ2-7	CASSPDSYEQYF	TGTGCCAGCAGCCCGGACTCGTACGAGCAGTACTTC
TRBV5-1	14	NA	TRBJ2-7	CASSQGLTSYEQYF	TGCGCCAGCAGCCAGGGGCTAACCTCCTACGAGCAGTACTTC
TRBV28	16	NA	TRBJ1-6	CASSLGPDRYNSPLHF	TGTGCCAGCAGTTTGGGACCCGACAGGTATAATTCACCCCTCCACTTT
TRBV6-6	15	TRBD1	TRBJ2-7	CASSFGTGGQYEQYF	TGTGCCAGCAGTTTTGGGACAGGGGGCCAATACGAGCAGTACTTC
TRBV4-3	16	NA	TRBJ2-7	CASSQDRWGRTYEQYF	TGCGCCAGCAGCCAAGATAGGTGGGGCAGGACCTACGAGCAGTACTTC
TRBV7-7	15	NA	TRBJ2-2	CASSEQFGSPGELFF	TGTGCCAGCAGCGAACAGTTTGGGTCACCCGGGGAGCTGTTTTTT
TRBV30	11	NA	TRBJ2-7	CAWSRDNEQYF	TGTGCCTGGAGCCGGGACAACGAGCAGTACTTC
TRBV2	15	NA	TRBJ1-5	CASSEEGGSNQPQHF	TGTGCCAGCAGTGAAGAAGGAGGGAGCAATCAGCCCCAGCATTTT